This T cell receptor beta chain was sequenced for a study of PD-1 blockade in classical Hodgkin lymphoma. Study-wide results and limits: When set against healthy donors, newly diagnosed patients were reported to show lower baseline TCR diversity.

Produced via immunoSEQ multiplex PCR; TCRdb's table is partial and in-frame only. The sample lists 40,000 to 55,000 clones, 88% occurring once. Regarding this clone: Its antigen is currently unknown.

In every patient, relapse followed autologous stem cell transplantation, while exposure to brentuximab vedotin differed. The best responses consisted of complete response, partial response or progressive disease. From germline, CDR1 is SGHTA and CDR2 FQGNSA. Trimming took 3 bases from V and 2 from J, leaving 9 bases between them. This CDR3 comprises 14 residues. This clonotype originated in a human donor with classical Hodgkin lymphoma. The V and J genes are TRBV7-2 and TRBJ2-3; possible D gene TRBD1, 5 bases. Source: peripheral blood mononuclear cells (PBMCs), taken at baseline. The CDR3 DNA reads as TGTGCCAGCAGCTTCGACAGCTTCACAGATACGCAGTATTTT. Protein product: CASSFDSFTDTQYF. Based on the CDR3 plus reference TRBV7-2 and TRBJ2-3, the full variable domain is GAGVSQSPSNKVTEKGKDVELRCDPISGHTALYWYRQSLGQGLEFLIYFQGNSAPDKSGLPSDRFSAERTGGSVSTLTIQRTQQEDSAVYLCASSFDSFTDTQYFGPGTRLTVL.